The clone carrying this TCR beta chain was recorded at least ten times. The data derive from a study of spatial heterogeneity in lung cancer. Overall study context: Raw reads showed each unique TCR and UMI combination turning up more than ten times on average.

TCR cDNA molecules were tagged individually, and each one carried a unique molecular identifier. TCRdb fed the 5' RACE reads into MiXCR, producing one record per CDR3 protein. The profile covers 30,000 to 45,000 distinct CDR3 sequences, with 3.1% appearing a single time and roughly 40% taken by the ten largest. Indicated time point: sample taken at primary tumor resection. Unsorted whole RNA of tumor, nontumor lung or frozen PBMC was sequenced. The CDR3 is 12 residues long. Germline CDR1 and CDR2: MNHEY and SVGEGT. V lost 6 bases, J lost 6 bases, and 8 bases lay in between. The rearrangement uses TRBV6-2 or TRBV6-3 and TRBJ2-2; D remains unclear. The sequencing here drew on normal lung tissue next to the tumor, taken at surgery. The receptor was derived from a male donor with early-stage non-small cell lung cancer. CDR3 loop: CASSGMAGELFF. The CDR3 DNA is TGTGCCAGCAGCGGAATGGCCGGGGAGCTGTTTTTT.